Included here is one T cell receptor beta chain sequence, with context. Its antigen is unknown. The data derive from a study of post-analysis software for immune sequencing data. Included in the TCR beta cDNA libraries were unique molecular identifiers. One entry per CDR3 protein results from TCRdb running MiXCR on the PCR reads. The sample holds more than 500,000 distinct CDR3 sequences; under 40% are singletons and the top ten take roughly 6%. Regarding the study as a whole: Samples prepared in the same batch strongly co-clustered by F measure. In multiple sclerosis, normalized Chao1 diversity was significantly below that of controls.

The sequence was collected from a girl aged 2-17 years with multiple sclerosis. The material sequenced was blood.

This chain's CDR3 is CASSADLLAGAMGEQYF. In nucleotides, the CDR3 is TGTGCCAGCAGCGCCGACCTACTAGCGGGGGCTATGGGAGAGCAGTACTTC. The J gene is TRBJ2-5, the V gene TRBV7-2; 11 bases are shared with TRBD2. CDR3 size: 17 residues. V lost 5 bases and J lost 11; bases outside the gene matches: 19. CDR1 is SGHTA, CDR2 FQGNSA, per germline. Full variable domain (remainder filled in from reference TRBV7-2 and TRBJ2-5): GAGVSQSPSNKVTEKGKDVELRCDPISGHTALYWYRQSLGQGLEFLIYFQGNSAPDKSGLPSDRFSAERTGGSVSTLTIQRTQQEDSAVYLCASSADLLAGAMGEQYFGPGTRLLVL.